This T cell receptor beta chain comes out of a study of naive and memory T cell subsets. Study-level points and caveats: Naive repertoires, especially CD8, held a few larger clonotypes, possibly memory cells re-expressing CD45RA.

Both TRBC1 and TRBC2 were covered by a beta constant-region primer of two equimolar oligonucleotides. Four rounds of PCR amplified the ligated cDNA using nested alpha and beta constant-region primers plus SP2. TCRdb analysed the UMI-ligation and nested PCR reads with MiXCR anew, one entry per CDR3 protein. The sample yields more than 120,000 distinct CDR3 sequences, under 25% seen once. This CDR3 is 13 amino acids long. Germline V CDR1 and CDR2: SQVTM, ANQGSEA. The ends lost 3 bases at V and 4 bases at J; junction bases unmatched: 4. This clonotype has more than one count but fewer than ten. Antigen specificity is unknown.

The source is a human donor in good health. The rearrangement links TRBV29-1 to TRBJ2-7; 9 positions match TRBD2. Sequencing used naive CD8+ T cells from blood. The CDR3 region is CSVDSGSMYEQYF. CDR3 DNA sequence: TGCAGCGTTGATAGCGGGAGTATGTACGAGCAGTACTTC.